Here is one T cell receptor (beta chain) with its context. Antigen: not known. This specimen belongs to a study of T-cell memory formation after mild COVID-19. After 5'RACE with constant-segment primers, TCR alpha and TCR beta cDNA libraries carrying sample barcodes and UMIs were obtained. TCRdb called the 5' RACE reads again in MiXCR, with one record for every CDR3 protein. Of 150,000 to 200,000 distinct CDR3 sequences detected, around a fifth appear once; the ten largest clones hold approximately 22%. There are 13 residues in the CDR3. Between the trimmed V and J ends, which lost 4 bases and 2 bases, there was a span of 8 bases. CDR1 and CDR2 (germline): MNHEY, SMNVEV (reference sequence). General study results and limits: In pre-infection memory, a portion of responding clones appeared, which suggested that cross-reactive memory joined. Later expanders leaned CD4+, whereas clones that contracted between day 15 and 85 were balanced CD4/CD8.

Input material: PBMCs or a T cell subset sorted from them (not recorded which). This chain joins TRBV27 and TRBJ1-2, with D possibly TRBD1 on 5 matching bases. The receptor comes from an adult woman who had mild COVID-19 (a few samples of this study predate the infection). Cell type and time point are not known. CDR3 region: CASSSPGNYGYTF. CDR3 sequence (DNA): TGTGCCAGCAGTTCCCCAGGGAACTATGGCTACACCTTC.